Listed below are T cell receptor beta chains from one sample, sequenced in a study of OX40 agonist ivuxolimab in advanced cancers. Clones were read by immunoSEQ multiplex PCR, and TCRdb kept only the in-frame ones, dropping some. The sample has around 70,000 clones, 80% to 90% seen once. Sequenced material: CD4+ or CD8+ T cells sorted from blood, taken in a trial of the OX40 agonist ivuxolimab. Receptors were obtained from an adult with an advanced solid tumor such as melanoma, head and neck, liver or kidney cancer. Each CDR3 is given with its conserved first and last residue. Fields, in order: D gene, clone size, V gene, J gene, CDR3 protein, CDR3 DNA. D genes are given only for firm matches. Expanded clones get a size class; other rows say once, few or many, or leave the size out.

D: TRBD1
size: NA
V: TRBV29-1
J: TRBJ1-2
CDR3: CSVVGQLNYGYTF
DNA: TGCAGCGTTGTGGGACAGCTTAACTATGGCTACACCTTC

D: NA
size: NA
V: TRBV18
J: TRBJ1-2
CDR3: CASSTQPNYGYTF
DNA: TGTGCCAGCTCAACCCAACCAAACTATGGCTACACCTTC

D: NA
size: once
V: TRBV7-9
J: TRBJ1-5
CDR3: CASSLGVGLGNQPQHF
DNA: TGTGCCAGCAGCCTAGGGGTGGGTTTGGGCAATCAGCCCCAGCATTTT

D: TRBD1
size: once
V: TRBV29-1
J: TRBJ2-2
CDR3: CSVGQGTGTGELFF
DNA: TGCAGCGTAGGACAGGGCACGGGCACCGGGGAGCTGTTTTTT

D: NA
size: NA
V: TRBV7-9
J: TRBJ2-3
CDR3: CASSPRTDTQYF
DNA: TGTGCCAGCAGCCCCCGGACGGATACGCAGTATTTT

D: NA
size: NA
V: TRBV7-2
J: TRBJ1-4
CDR3: CASSFRTGYNEKLFF
DNA: TGTGCCAGCAGCTTCCGAACAGGATATAATGAAAAACTGTTTTTT

D: TRBD2
size: NA
V: TRBV28
J: TRBJ2-2
CDR3: CASSLRRTSGGYHTGELFF
DNA: TGTGCCAGCAGCCTCAGACGGACTAGCGGGGGGTATCACACCGGGGAGCTGTTTTTT

D: NA
size: once
V: TRBV6-1
J: TRBJ2-7
CDR3: CASSARRYEQYF
DNA: TGTGCCAGCAGCGCCCGTAGGTACGAGCAGTACTTC

D: TRBD1
size: NA
V: TRBV6-5
J: TRBJ2-7
CDR3: CASSRSTGGYEQYF
DNA: TGTGCCAGCAGCCGATCGACAGGGGGCTACGAGCAGTACTTC

D: TRBD2
size: NA
V: TRBV20-1
J: TRBJ2-1
CDR3: CSAGTNREQFF
DNA: TGCAGTGCCGGGACTAATCGTGAGCAGTTCTTC

D: NA
size: few
V: TRBV5-1
J: TRBJ2-2
CDR3: CASRSLGQGVAGELFF
DNA: TGCGCCAGCAGGTCGCTCGGGCAGGGTGTAGCCGGGGAGCTGTTTTTT

D: NA
size: NA
V: TRBV6-1
J: TRBJ1-5
CDR3: CASSEIWQWGQNQPQHF
DNA: TGTGCCAGCAGTGAAATCTGGCAGTGGGGTCAGAATCAGCCCCAGCATTTT

D: TRBD1
size: NA
V: TRBV29-1
J: TRBJ2-7
CDR3: CSVEGGQGFGYEQYF
DNA: TGCAGCGTTGAAGGGGGACAGGGGTTCGGCTACGAGCAGTACTTC

D: NA
size: NA
V: TRBV7-8
J: TRBJ2-7
CDR3: CASSLAEGQSYEQYF
DNA: TGTGCCAGCAGCTTAGCGGAGGGGCAATCCTACGAGCAGTACTTC

D: NA
size: NA
V: TRBV7-3
J: TRBJ2-5
CDR3: CASSLPPQETQYF
DNA: TGTGCCAGCAGCTTACCCCCTCAAGAGACCCAGTACTTC

D: TRBD2
size: once
V: TRBV6-1
J: TRBJ2-5
CDR3: CASSEVASGGLETQYF
DNA: TGTGCCAGCAGTGAAGTTGCTAGCGGGGGGCTGGAGACCCAGTACTTC

D: NA
size: NA
V: TRBV5-1
J: TRBJ1-1
CDR3: CASRPPSGHTEAFF
DNA: TGCGCCAGCCGCCCCCCTTCGGGGCACACTGAAGCTTTCTTT

D: TRBD2
size: NA
V: TRBV6-4
J: TRBJ2-3
CDR3: CASSVLAGDTQYF
DNA: TGTGCCAGCAGTGTACTAGCGGGAGATACGCAGTATTTT

D: NA
size: NA
V: TRBV6-4
J: TRBJ2-7
CDR3: CASSVTYEQYF
DNA: TGTGCCAGCAGTGTCACCTACGAGCAGTACTTC

D: TRBD2
size: NA
V: TRBV5-1
J: TRBJ2-7
CDR3: CASSFQTSGYYEQYF
DNA: TGCGCCAGCAGCTTTCAGACTAGCGGTTACTACGAGCAGTACTTC

D: NA
size: many
V: TRBV6-4
J: TRBJ2-2
CDR3: CASSDGGAGELFF
DNA: TGTGCCAGCAGTGACGGGGGTGCCGGGGAGCTGTTTTTT

D: TRBD1
size: NA
V: TRBV5-4
J: TRBJ1-2
CDR3: CASSLGQGATGYTF
DNA: TGTGCCAGCAGCTTGGGACAGGGGGCAACTGGCTACACCTTC

D: NA
size: NA
V: TRBV5-5
J: TRBJ2-7
CDR3: CASSLPLQSYEQYF
DNA: TGTGCCAGCAGCTTACCACTACAATCCTACGAGCAGTACTTC

D: NA
size: NA
V: TRBV7-8
J: TRBJ2-6
CDR3: CASSRPSGSSIPGANVLTF
DNA: TGTGCCAGCAGCCGGCCCTCCGGGTCCTCCATCCCTGGGGCCAACGTCCTGACTTTC

D: NA
size: NA
V: TRBV5-4
J: TRBJ1-2
CDR3: CASSPSGQLDYGYTF
DNA: TGTGCCAGCAGCCCGTCAGGACAGTTGGACTATGGCTACACCTTC

D: TRBD2
size: NA
V: TRBV18
J: TRBJ2-7
CDR3: CASSPQAGGPPYEQYF
DNA: TGTGCCAGCTCACCACAGGCGGGAGGTCCTCCCTACGAGCAGTACTTC

D: NA
size: NA
V: TRBV11-2
J: TRBJ2-5
CDR3: CASSHPRGGLIQETQYF
DNA: TGTGCCAGCAGCCACCCAAGGGGGGGCCTGATCCAAGAGACCCAGTACTTC

D: NA
size: NA
V: TRBV20-1
J: TRBJ2-1
CDR3: CSALRTDEQFF
DNA: TGCAGCGCCCTTAGGACCGATGAGCAGTTCTTC

D: NA
size: NA
V: TRBV29-1
J: TRBJ2-5
CDR3: CSVEGRQGSRETQYF
DNA: TGCAGCGTTGAAGGACGGCAGGGGTCGCGAGAGACCCAGTACTTC

D: NA
size: NA
V: TRBV7-3
J: TRBJ2-5
CDR3: CASSANGPDETQYF
DNA: TGTGCCAGCAGCGCTAATGGGCCGGATGAGACCCAGTACTTC

D: TRBD1
size: few
V: TRBV2
J: TRBJ1-5
CDR3: CASSGTGGQPQHF
DNA: TGTGCCAGCAGTGGGACAGGCGGTCAGCCCCAGCATTTT

D: TRBD2
size: NA
V: TRBV29-1
J: TRBJ2-5
CDR3: CSVENPGRETQYF
DNA: TGCAGCGTTGAAAACCCCGGGAGGGAGACCCAGTACTTC

D: NA
size: NA
V: TRBV18
J: TRBJ2-1
CDR3: CASSPAGRKQFF
DNA: TGTGCCAGCTCACCAGCCGGGCGAAAGCAGTTCTTC

D: NA
size: NA
V: TRBV27
J: TRBJ1-5
CDR3: CASRGYSNQPQHF
DNA: TGTGCCAGCCGGGGTTATAGCAATCAGCCCCAGCATTTT

D: NA
size: few
V: TRBV7-9
J: TRBJ1-1
CDR3: CASSLQLVRDRKMNTEAFF
DNA: TGTGCCAGCAGCTTACAATTGGTCCGGGACCGCAAAATGAACACTGAAGCTTTCTTT

D: NA
size: NA
V: TRBV11-2
J: TRBJ1-1
CDR3: CASSQASNTEAFF
DNA: TGTGCCAGCAGCCAGGCCAGTAACACTGAAGCTTTCTTT

D: TRBD2
size: NA
V: TRBV28
J: TRBJ2-1
CDR3: CASAGSGAYNEQFF
DNA: TGTGCCAGCGCGGGAAGCGGGGCCTACAATGAGCAGTTCTTC

D: NA
size: NA
V: TRBV5-6
J: TRBJ2-7
CDR3: CASSLPGTLGWYEQYF
DNA: TGTGCCAGCAGCTTGCCCGGGACCCTTGGATGGTACGAGCAGTACTTC

D: NA
size: NA
V: TRBV10-2
J: TRBJ1-5
CDR3: CASSEGDQPQHF
DNA: TGCGCCAGCAGTGAGGGGGATCAGCCCCAGCATTTT

D: TRBD1
size: few
V: TRBV5-1
J: TRBJ2-5
CDR3: CASASQPGQQETQYF
DNA: TGCGCCAGCGCCTCACAACCGGGACAGCAAGAGACCCAGTACTTC

D: TRBD1
size: NA
V: TRBV5-1
J: TRBJ2-5
CDR3: CASSPTGGALETQYF
DNA: TGCGCCAGCAGCCCTACAGGGGGCGCATTAGAGACCCAGTACTTC

D: TRBD2
size: NA
V: TRBV7-9
J: TRBJ2-1
CDR3: CASSLARLAGSDEQFF
DNA: TGTGCCAGCAGCTTAGCGCGGCTAGCGGGAAGTGATGAGCAGTTCTTC

D: NA
size: NA
V: TRBV5-1
J: TRBJ2-3
CDR3: CASSIGALQADTQYF
DNA: TGCGCCAGCAGCATAGGGGCCTTACAAGCAGATACGCAGTATTTT

D: NA
size: NA
V: TRBV2
J: TRBJ1-2
CDR3: CAGSLGPGGYTF
DNA: TGTGCCGGTTCCCTCGGCCCGGGGGGCTACACCTTC

D: NA
size: once
V: TRBV5-1
J: TRBJ2-1
CDR3: CASSLGLVGNEQFF
DNA: TGCGCCAGCAGCTTGGGTCTAGTCGGCAATGAGCAGTTCTTC

D: NA
size: NA
V: TRBV19
J: TRBJ2-1
CDR3: CASSAPYSGGKFF
DNA: TGTGCCAGTAGTGCCCCCTATAGCGGAGGGAAGTTCTTC

D: NA
size: NA
V: TRBV5-4
J: TRBJ2-5
CDR3: CASSPGPGEETQYF
DNA: TGTGCCAGCAGCCCGGGACCTGGAGAAGAGACCCAGTACTTC